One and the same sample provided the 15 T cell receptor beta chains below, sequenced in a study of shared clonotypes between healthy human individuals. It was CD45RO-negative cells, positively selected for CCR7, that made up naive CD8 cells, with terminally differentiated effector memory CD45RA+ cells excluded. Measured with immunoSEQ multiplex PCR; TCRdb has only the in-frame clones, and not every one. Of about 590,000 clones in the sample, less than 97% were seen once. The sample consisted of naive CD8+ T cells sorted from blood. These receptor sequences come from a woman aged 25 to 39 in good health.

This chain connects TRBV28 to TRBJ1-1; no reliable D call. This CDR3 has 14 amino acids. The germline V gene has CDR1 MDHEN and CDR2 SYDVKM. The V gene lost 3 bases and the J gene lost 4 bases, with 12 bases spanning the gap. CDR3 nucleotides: TGTGCCAGCAGTTTTGTAGGCCTTAGCACTGAAGCTTTCTTT. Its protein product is CASSFVGLSTEAFF.

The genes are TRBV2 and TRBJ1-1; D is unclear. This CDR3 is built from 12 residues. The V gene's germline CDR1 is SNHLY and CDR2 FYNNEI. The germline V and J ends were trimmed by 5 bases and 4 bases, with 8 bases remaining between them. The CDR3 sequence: CASSQVVTEAFF. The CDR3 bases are TGTGCCAGCAGTCAGGTCGTCACTGAAGCTTTCTTT.

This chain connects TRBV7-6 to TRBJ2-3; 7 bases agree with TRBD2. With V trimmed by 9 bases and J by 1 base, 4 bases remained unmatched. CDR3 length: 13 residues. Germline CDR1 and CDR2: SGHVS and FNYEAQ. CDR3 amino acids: CASREAGTDTQYF. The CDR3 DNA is TGTGCCAGTCGGGAGGCAGGCACAGATACGCAGTATTTT.

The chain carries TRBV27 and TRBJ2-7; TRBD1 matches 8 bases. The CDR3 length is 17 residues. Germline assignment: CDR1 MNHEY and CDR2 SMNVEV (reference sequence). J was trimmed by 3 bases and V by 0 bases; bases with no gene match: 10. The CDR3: CASSLSAGTGDFYEQYF. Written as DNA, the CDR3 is TGTGCCAGCAGTTTATCGGCCGGGACAGGCGATTTCTACGAGCAGTACTTC.

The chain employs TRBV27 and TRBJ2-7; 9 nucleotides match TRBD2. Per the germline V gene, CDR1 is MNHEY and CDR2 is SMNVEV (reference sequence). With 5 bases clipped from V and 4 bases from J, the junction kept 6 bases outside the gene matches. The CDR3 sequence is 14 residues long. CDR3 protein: CASSMETSGYEQYF. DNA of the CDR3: TGTGCCAGCAGTATGGAGACTAGCGGTTACGAGCAGTACTTC.

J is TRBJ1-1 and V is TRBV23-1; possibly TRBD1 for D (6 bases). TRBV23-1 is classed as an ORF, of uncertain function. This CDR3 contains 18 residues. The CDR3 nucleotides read TGCGTCGCTCCGCGGCGGGGGCGGGTGATTGTGGATGATACTGAAGCTTTCTTT. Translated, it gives CVAPRRGRVIVDDTEAFF.

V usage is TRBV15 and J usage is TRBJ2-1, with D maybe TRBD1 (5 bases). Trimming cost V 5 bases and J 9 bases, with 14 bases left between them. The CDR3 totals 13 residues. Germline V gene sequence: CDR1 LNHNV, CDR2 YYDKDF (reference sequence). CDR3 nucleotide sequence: TGTGCCACCAGCCATGGAAGGGGCATTGAGCAGTTCTTC. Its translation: CATSHGRGIEQFF.

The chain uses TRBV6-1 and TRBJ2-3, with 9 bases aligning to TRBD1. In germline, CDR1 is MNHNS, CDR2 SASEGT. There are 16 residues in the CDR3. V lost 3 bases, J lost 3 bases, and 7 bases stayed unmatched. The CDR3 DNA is TGTGCCAGCAGTGAGGATTGGACAGGGGAGACAGATACGCAGTATTTT. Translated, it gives CASSEDWTGETDTQYF.

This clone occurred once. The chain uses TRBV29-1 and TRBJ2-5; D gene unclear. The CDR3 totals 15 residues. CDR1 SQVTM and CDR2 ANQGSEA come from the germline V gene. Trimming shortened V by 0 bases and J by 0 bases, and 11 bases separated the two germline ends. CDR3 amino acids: CSVEDDGLYQETQYF. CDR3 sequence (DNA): TGCAGCGTTGAAGATGACGGATTGTACCAAGAGACCCAGTACTTC.

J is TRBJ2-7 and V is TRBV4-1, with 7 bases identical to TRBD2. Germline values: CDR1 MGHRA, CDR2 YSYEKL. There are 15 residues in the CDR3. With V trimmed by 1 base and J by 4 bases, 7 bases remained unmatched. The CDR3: CASSQALAGEYEQYF. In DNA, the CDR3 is TGCGCCAGCAGCCAAGCCCTCGCGGGAGAGTACGAGCAGTACTTC.

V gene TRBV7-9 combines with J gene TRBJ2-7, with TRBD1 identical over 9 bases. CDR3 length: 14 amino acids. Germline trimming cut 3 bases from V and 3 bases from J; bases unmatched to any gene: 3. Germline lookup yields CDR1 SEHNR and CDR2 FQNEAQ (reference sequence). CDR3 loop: CASSFTGGYYEQYF. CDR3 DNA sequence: TGTGCCAGCAGCTTTACAGGGGGCTACTACGAGCAGTACTTC.

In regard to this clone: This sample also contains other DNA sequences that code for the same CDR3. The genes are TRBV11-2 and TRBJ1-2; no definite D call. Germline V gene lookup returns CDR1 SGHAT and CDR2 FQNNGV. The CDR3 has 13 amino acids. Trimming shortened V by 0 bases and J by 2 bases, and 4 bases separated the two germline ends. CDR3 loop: CASSLEGNYGYTF. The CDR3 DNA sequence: TGTGCCAGCAGCTTAGAAGGGAACTATGGCTACACCTTC.

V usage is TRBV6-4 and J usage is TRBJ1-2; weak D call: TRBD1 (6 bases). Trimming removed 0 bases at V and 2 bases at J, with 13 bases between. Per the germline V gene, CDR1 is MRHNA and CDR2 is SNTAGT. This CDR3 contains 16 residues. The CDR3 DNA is TGTGCCAGCAGTGACTCGGTCAATGGACAGAACTATGGCTACACCTTC. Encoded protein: CASSDSVNGQNYGYTF.

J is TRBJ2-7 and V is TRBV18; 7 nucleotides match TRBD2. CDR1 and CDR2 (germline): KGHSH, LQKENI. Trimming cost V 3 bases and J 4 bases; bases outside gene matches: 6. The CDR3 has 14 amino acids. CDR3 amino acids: CASSPGTTLYEQYF. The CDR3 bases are TGTGCCAGCTCACCCGGGACTACTTTATACGAGCAGTACTTC. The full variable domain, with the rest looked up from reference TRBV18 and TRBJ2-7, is NAGVMQNPRHLVRRRGQEARLRCSPMKGHSHVYWYRQLPEEGLKFMVYLQKENIIDESGMPKERFSAEFPKEGPSILRIQQVVRGDSAAYFCASSPGTTLYEQYFGPGTRLTVT.

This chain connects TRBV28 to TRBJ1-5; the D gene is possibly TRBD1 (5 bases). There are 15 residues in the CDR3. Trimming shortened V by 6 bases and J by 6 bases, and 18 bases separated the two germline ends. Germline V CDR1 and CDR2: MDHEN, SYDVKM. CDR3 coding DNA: TGTGCCAGCAGCTACCAGGGAGGGGCTGGTCAGCCCCAGCATTTT. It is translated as CASSYQGGAGQPQHF.